The following is a T cell receptor (beta chain) sequence with its context. Its target is unknown. The record originates from a study of vaccination and CD4 T cells after COVID-19. Background on the study: Six males and four females, two of them Hispanic, were enrolled as convalescents.

Sequencing of cultured CD4+ T cell DNA used the Oncomine TCR Beta short-read assay. TCRdb passed the PCR reads through MiXCR, listing each CDR3 protein once. This sample yields under 30,000 distinct CDR3 sequences, of which roughly a third are seen a single time; around 3.4% belongs to the top ten. Time point given: late sampling 161 to 241 days after vaccination in a few convalescent patients. This sample's treatment: roughly ten-day PBMC culture with coronavirus spike peptide pools or control peptides (ViraFEST assay). ViraFEST stimulated the growth of antigen-specific T cells using peptide pools and subsequently profiled their TCRs by sequencing. General study findings and limits: Post-vaccination reactive clonotypes (median roughly 40) did not differ significantly from post-infection (under 22). Relatively small numbers of convalescent patients were studied, with no early post-infection timepoints included.

This TCR was sampled from a human donor who had recovered from COVID-19. The input for sequencing was CD4+ T cells from blood, cultured in vitro, taken about 7 months after SARS-CoV-2 vaccination.

CDR3 loop: CATEGQGLAQHF. In DNA, the CDR3 is TGTGCCACCGAGGGACAGGGGCTGGCCCAGCATTTT. The rearrangement joins TRBV28 to TRBJ1-5, with 10 positions matching TRBD1. Germline values: CDR1 MDHEN, CDR2 SYDVKM. The CDR3 is 12 amino acids. The V gene end was trimmed by 10 bases and the J gene end by 11 bases; junction bases not matched to a gene: 8.